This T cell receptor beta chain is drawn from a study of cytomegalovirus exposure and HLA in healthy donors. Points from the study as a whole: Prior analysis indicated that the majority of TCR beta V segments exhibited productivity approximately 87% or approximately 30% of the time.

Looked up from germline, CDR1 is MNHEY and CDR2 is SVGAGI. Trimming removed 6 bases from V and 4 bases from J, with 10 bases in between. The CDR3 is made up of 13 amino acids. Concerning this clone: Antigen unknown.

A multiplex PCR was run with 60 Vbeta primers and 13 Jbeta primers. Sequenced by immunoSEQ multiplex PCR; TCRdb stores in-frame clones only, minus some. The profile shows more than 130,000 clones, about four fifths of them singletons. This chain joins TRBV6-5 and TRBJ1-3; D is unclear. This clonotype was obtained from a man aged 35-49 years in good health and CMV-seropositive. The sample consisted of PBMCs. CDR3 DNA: TGTGCCAGCAGGGCCCAGGCGGGAAACACCATATATTTT. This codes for CASRAQAGNTIYF.